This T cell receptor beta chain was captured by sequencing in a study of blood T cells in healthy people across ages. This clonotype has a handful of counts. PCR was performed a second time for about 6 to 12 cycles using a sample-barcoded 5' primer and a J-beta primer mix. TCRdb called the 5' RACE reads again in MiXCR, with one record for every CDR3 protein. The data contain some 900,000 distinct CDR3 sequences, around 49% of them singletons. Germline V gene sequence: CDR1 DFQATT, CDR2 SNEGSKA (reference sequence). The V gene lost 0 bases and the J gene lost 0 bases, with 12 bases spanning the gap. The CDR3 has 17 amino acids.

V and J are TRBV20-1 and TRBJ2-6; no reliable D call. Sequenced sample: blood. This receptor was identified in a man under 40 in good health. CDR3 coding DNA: TGCAGTGCTAGAGACGACATACGATTCTCTGGGGCCAACGTCCTGACTTTC. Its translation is CSARDDIRFSGANVLTF.